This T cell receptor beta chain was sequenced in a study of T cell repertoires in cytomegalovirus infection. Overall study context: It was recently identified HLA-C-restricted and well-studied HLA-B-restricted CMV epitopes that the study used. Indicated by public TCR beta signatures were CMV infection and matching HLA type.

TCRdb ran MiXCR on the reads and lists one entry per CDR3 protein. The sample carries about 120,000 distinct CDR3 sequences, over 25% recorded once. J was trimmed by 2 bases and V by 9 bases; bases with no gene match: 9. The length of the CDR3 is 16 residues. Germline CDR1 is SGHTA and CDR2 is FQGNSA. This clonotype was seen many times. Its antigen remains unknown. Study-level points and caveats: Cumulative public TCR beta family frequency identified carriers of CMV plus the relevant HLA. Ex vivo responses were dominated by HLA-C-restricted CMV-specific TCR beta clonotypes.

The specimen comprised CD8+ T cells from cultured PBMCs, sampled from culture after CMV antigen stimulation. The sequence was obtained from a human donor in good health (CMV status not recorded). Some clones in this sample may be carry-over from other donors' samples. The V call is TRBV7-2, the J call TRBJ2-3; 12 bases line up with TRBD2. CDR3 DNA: TGTGCCAGTAGGCGGACTAGCGGGACTTTCACAGATACGCAGTATTTT. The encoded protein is CASRRTSGTFTDTQYF.